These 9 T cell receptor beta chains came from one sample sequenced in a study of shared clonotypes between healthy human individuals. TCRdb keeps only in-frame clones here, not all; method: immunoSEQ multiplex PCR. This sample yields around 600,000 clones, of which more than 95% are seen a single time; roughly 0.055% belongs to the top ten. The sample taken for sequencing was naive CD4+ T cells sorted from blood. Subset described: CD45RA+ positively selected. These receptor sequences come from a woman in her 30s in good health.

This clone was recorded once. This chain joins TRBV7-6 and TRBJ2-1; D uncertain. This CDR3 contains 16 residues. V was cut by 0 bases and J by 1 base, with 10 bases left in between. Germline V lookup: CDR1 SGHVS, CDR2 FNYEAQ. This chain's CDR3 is CASSLAPGGSYNEQFF. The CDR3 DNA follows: TGTGCCAGCAGCTTAGCCCCCGGTGGGTCCTACAATGAGCAGTTCTTC. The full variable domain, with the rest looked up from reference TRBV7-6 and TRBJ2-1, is GAGVSQSPRYKVTKRGQDVALRCDPISGHVSLYWYRQALGQGPEFLTYFNYEAQQDKSGLPNDRFSAERPEGSISTLTIQRTEQRDSAMYRCASSLAPGGSYNEQFFGPGTRLTVL.

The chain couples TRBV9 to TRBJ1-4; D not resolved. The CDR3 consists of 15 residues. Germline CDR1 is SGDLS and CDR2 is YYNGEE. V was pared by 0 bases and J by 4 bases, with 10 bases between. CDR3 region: CASSVEAGFNEKLFF. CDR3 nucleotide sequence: TGTGCCAGCAGCGTAGAGGCCGGCTTTAATGAAAAACTGTTTTTT. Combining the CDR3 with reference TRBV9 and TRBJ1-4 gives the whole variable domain DSGVTQTPKHLITATGQRVTLRCSPRSGDLSVYWYQQSLDQGLQFLIQYYNGEERAKGNILERFSAQQFPDLHSELNLSSLELGDSALYFCASSVEAGFNEKLFFGSGTQLSVL.

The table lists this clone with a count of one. The DNA of the CDR3 is TGTGCCAGCGGTGGGACCGGGACTCCTTCCTACGAGCAGTACTTC. Translation: CASGGTGTPSYEQYF. The rearrangement uses TRBV11-1 and TRBJ2-7; TRBD2 might be the D (6 bases). The CDR3 extends over 15 amino acids. In germline, CDR1 is SGHAT, CDR2 FQDESV (reference sequence). Deletions cut 8 bases from V and 1 base from J, with 18 bases between.

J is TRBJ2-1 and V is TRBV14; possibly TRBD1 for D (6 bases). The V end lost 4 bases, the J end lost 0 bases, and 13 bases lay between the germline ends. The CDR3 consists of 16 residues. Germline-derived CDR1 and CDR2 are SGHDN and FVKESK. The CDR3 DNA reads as TGTGCCAGCAGCCGAAAAGTGGGGGCCTCCTACAATGAGCAGTTCTTC. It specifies CASSRKVGASYNEQFF. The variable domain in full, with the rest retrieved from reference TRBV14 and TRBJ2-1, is EAGVTQFPSHSVIEKGQTVTLRCDPISGHDNLYWYRRVMGKEIKFLLHFVKESKQDESGMPNNRFLAERTGGTYSTLKVQPAELEDSGVYFCASSRKVGASYNEQFFGPGTRLTVL.

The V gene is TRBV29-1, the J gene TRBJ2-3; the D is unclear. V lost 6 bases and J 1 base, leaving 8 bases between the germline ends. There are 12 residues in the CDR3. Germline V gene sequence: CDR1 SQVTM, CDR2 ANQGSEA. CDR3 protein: CSVQKGTDTQYF. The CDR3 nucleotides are TGCAGCGTCCAGAAAGGCACAGATACGCAGTATTTT.

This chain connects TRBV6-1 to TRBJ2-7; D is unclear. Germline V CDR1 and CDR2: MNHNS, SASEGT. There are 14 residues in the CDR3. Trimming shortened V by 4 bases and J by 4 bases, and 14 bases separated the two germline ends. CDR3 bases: TGTGCCAGCAGTGGGCGTTTTCCCTATTACGAGCAGTACTTC. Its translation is CASSGRFPYYEQYF.

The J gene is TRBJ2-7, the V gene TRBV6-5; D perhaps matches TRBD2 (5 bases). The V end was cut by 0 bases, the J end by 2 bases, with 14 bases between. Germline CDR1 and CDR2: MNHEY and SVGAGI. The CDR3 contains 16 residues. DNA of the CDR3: TGTGCCAGCAGTTACTCCGCCCTAGCTAACCCCTACGAGCAGTACTTC. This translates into CASSYSALANPYEQYF.

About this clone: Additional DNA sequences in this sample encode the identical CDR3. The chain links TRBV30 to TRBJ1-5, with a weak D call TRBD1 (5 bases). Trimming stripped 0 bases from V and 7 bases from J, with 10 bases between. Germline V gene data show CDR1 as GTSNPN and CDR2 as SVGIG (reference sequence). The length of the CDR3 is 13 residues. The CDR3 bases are TGTGCCTGGAGTGTAAGGGGAGAACAGCCCCAGCATTTT. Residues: CAWSVRGEQPQHF.

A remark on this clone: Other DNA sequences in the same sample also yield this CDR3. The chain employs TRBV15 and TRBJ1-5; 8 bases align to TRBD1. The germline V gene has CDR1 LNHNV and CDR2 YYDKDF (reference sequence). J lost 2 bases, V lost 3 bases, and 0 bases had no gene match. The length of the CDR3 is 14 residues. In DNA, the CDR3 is TGTGCCACCAGCAGGGGACAGGGCAATCAGCCCCAGCATTTT. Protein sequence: CATSRGQGNQPQHF.